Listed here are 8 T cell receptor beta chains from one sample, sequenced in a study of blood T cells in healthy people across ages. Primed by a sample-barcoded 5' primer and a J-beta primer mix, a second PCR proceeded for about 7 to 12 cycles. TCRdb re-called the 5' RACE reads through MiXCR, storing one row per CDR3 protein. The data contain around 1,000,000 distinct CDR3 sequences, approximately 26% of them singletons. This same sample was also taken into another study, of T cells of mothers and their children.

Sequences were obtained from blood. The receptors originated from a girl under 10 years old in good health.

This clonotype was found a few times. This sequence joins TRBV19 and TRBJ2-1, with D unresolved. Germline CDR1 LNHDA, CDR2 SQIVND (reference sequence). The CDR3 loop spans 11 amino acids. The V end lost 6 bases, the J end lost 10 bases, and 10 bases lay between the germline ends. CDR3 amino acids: CASRAPDEQFF. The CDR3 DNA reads TGTGCCAGTAGAGCGCCGGACGAGCAGTTCTTC. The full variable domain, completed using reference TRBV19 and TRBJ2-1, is DGGITQSPKYLFRKEGQNVTLSCEQNLNHDAMYWYRQDPGQGLRLIYYSQIVNDFQKGDIAEGYSVSREKKESFPLTVTSAQKNPTAFYLCASRAPDEQFFGPGTRLTVL.

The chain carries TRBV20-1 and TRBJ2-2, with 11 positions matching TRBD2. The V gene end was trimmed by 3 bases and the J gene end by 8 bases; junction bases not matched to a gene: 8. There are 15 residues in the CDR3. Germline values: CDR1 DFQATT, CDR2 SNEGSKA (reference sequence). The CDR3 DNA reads TGCAGTGCTAGGGTAGCGGGAGGGCCATCAGGGGAGCTGTTTTTT. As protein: CSARVAGGPSGELFF.

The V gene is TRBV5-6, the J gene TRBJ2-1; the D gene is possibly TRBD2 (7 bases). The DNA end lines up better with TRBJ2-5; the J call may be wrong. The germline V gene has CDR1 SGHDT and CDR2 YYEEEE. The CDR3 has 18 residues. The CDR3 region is CAGTDSRGTTINQETQYF. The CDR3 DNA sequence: TGTGCCGGCACCGACTCGAGGGGGACTACGATAAATCAAGAGACCCAGTACTTC.

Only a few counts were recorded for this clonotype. DNA for the CDR3: TGTGCCAGCAGCTTAGCGGAGGCCACAGATACGCAGTATTTT. Translation: CASSLAEATDTQYF. The V and J genes are TRBV7-8 and TRBJ2-3, with a tentative D call TRBD2 (5 bases). Germline CDR1 SGHVS, CDR2 FQNEAQ. V dropped 0 bases and J dropped 2 bases, with 6 bases sitting between them. There are 14 residues in the CDR3.

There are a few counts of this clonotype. CDR3 nucleotide sequence: TGTGCCAGCAGCTACGGAAGATATGAAAAACTGTTTTTT. Translation gives CASSYGRYEKLFF. This sequence joins TRBV7-9 and TRBJ1-4; D gene ambiguous. The V end was cut by 4 bases, the J end by 6 bases, with 9 bases between. Germline lookup yields CDR1 SEHNR and CDR2 FQNEAQ (reference sequence). CDR3 length: 13 amino acids.

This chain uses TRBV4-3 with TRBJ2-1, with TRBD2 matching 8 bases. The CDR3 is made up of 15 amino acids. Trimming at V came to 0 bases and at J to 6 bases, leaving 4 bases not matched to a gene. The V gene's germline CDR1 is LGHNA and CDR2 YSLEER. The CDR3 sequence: CASSQDRTSLNEQFF. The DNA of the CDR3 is TGCGCCAGCAGCCAAGACCGGACTAGCCTCAATGAGCAGTTCTTC.

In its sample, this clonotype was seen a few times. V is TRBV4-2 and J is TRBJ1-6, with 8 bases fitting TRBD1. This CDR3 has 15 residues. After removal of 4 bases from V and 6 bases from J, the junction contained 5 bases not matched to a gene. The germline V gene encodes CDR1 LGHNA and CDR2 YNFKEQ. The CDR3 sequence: CASSLRDRPNSPLHF. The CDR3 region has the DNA TGTGCCAGCAGCCTCCGGGACAGGCCTAATTCACCCCTCCACTTT.

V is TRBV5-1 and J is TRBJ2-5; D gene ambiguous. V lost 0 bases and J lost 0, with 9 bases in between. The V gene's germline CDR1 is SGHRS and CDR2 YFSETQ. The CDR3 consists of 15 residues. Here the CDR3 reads CASSLDVGYQETQYF. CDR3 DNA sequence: TGCGCCAGCAGCTTGGACGTGGGTTACCAAGAGACCCAGTACTTC.